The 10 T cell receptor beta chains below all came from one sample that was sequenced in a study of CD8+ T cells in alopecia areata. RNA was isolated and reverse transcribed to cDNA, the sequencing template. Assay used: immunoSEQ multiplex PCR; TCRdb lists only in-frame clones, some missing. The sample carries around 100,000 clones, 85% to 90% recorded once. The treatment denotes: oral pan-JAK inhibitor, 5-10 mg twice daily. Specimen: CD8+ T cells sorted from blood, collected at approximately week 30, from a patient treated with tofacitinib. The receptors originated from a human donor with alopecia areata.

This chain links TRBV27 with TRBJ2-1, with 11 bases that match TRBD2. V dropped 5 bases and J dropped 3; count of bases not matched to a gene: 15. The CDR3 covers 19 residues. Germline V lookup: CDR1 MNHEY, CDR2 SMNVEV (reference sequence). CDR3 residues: CASSLRPVRLAGNYNEQFF. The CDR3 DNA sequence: TGTGCCAGCAGTCTCCGCCCCGTTAGACTAGCGGGAAACTACAATGAGCAGTTCTTC.

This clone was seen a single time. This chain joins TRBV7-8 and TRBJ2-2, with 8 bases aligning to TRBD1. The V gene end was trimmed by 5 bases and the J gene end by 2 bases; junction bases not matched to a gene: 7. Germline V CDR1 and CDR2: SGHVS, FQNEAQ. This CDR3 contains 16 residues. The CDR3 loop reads CASSPGTGPNTGELFF. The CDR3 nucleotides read TGTGCCAGCAGCCCCGGGACAGGACCTAACACCGGGGAGCTGTTTTTT.

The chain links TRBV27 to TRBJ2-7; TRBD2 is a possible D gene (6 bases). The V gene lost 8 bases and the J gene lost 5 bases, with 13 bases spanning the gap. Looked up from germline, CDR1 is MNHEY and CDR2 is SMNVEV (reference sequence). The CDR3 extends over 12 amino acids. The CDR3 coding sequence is TGTGCCAGCTCCCGGGGGTTCGACGAGCAGTACTTC. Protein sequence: CASSRGFDEQYF.

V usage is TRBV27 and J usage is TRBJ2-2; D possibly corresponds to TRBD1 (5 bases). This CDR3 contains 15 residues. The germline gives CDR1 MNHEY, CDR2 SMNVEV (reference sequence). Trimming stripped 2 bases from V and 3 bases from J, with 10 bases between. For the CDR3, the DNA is TGTGCCAGCAGTTTAGGGGCTTACGACACCGGGGAGCTGTTTTTT. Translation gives CASSLGAYDTGELFF.

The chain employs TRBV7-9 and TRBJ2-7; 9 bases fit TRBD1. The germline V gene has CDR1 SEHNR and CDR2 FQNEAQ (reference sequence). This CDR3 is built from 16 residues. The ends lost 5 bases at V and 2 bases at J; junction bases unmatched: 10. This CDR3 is CASSTTGTGFTYEQYF. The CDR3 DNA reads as TGTGCCAGCAGCACCACCGGGACAGGGTTTACCTACGAGCAGTACTTC.

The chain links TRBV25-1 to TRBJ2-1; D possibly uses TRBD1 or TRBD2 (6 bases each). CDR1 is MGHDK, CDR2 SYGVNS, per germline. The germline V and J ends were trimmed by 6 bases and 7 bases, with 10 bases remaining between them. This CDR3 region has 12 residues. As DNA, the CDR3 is TGTGCCAGCAGATTAGGGGGGAATGAGCAGTTCTTC. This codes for CASRLGGNEQFF.

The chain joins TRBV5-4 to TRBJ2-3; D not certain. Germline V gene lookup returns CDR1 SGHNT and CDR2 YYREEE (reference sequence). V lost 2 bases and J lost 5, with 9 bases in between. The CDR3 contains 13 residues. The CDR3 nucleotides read TGTGCCAGCAGCTTCCCCCCCGGAGATACGCAGTATTTT. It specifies CASSFPPGDTQYF.

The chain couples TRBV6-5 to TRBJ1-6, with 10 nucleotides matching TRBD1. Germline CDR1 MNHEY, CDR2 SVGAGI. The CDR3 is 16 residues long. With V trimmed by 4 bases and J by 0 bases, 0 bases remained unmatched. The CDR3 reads CASSWDRGSYNSPLHF. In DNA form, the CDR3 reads TGTGCCAGCAGTTGGGACAGGGGCTCCTATAATTCACCCCTCCACTTT.

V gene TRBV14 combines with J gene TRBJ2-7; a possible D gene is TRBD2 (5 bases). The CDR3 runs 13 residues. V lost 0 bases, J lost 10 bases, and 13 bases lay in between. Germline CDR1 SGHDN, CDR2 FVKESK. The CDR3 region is CASSQDLGAPQYF. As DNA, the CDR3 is TGTGCCAGCAGCCAAGATCTGGGAGCACCCCAGTACTTC.

This chain's CDR3 is CASSRTDSYEQYF. DNA for the CDR3: TGTGCCAGTAGTAGGACAGACTCCTACGAGCAGTACTTC. The chain uses TRBV19 and TRBJ2-7; D might be TRBD1 (6 bases). Trimming stripped 4 bases from V and 0 bases from J, with 7 bases between. This CDR3 has 13 residues. Per the germline V gene, CDR1 is LNHDA and CDR2 is SQIVND (reference sequence).